The rows below give T cell receptor beta chains drawn from one sample of a study of shared clonotypes between healthy human individuals. Some clones are missing from TCRdb's copy, which holds only in-frame ones; the method was immunoSEQ multiplex PCR. Of fewer than 650,000 clones listed, around 78% were seen once; the top ten hold about 12%. Specimen: PBMCs. All receptors derive from a middle-aged woman in good health. Some clones in this sample may be carry-over from other donors' samples. The CDR3 runs from the conserved cysteine through the conserved F or W. D genes are given only for firm matches. Size is stated for part of the rows, as once, few or many counts, or as a class when the clone is expanded.

v_call	clone_size	j_call	d_call	cdr3_aa	cdr3_nt
TRBV7-2	few	TRBJ2-7	TRBD1	CASSSRTGGTYEQYF	TGTGCCAGCAGCTCCCGGACAGGGGGTACCTACGAGCAGTACTTC
TRBV4-2	once	TRBJ2-2	NA	CASSQVLGNDGELFF	TGTGCCAGCAGCCAAGTATTAGGGAATGACGGGGAGCTGTTTTTT
TRBV4-3	NA	TRBJ2-2	TRBD2	CASSQGAGGPLPGELFF	TGCGCCAGCAGCCAAGGAGCGGGAGGCCCCCTGCCCGGGGAGCTGTTTTTT
TRBV30	NA	TRBJ1-5	NA	CAWSFGGQGPQHF	TGTGCCTGGAGCTTCGGGGGCCAGGGGCCCCAGCATTTT
TRBV6-5	NA	TRBJ1-5	TRBD1	CASSRDRGSNQPQHF	TGTGCCAGCAGCAGGGACAGGGGGAGCAATCAGCCCCAGCATTTT
TRBV5-1	few	TRBJ2-1	TRBD2	CASSLTSGTTTGSYNEQFF	TGCGCCAGCAGCTTGACTAGCGGGACCACAACCGGCTCCTACAATGAGCAGTTCTTC
TRBV5-5	NA	TRBJ2-1	NA	CASSHYEQFF	TGTGCCAGCAGTCACTATGAGCAGTTCTTC
TRBV5-1	NA	TRBJ2-1	TRBD1	CASSEGPGQGYNEQFF	TGCGCCAGCAGCGAAGGTCCGGGACAGGGTTACAATGAGCAGTTCTTC
TRBV11-2	NA	TRBJ2-3	NA	CASSLDFSTDTQYF	TGTGCCAGCAGCTTAGACTTTAGCACAGATACGCAGTATTTT
TRBV7-9	NA	TRBJ2-7	TRBD2	CASSRLAGGVEQYF	TGTGCCAGCAGCAGACTAGCGGGAGGGGTCGAGCAGTACTTC
TRBV7-2	NA	TRBJ2-7	NA	CASSLEPRYEQYF	TGTGCCAGCAGCTTAGAGCCCCGTTACGAGCAGTACTTC
TRBV5-5	NA	TRBJ2-7	TRBD1	CASSLSLGQTYEQYF	TGTGCCAGCAGCTTGAGCCTGGGACAGACCTACGAGCAGTACTTC
TRBV18	NA	TRBJ1-2	TRBD1	CASSPATGEFYGYTF	TGTGCCAGCTCACCAGCGACAGGGGAGTTCTATGGCTACACCTTC
TRBV7-2	few	TRBJ2-3	TRBD2	CASSLAYSGSGGPDTQYF	TGTGCCAGCAGCTTAGCGTATAGCGGGAGCGGGGGTCCAGATACGCAGTATTTT
TRBV9	NA	TRBJ2-7	NA	CASSVGPPNEQYF	TGTGCCAGCAGCGTCGGGCCACCCAACGAGCAGTACTTC
TRBV5-1	NA	TRBJ1-2	NA	CASSLGGGGYTF	TGCGCCAGCAGCTTGGGCGGAGGAGGCTACACCTTC
TRBV11-3	NA	TRBJ1-5	NA	CASRSFIRSQGVSNQPQHF	TGTGCCAGCAGGTCCTTTATTCGCTCACAGGGCGTGAGCAATCAGCCCCAGCATTTT
TRBV6-5	NA	TRBJ1-2	NA	CASSYSRGLCYTF	TGTGCCAGCAGTTACTCGAGGGGGTTGTGCTACACCTTC
TRBV25-1	few	TRBJ1-4	TRBD1	CASSKGQGYNEKLFF	TGTGCCAGCAGTAAGGGACAGGGGTATAATGAAAAACTGTTTTTT
TRBV15	NA	TRBJ2-7	NA	CATSRVGGTYEQYF	TGTGCCACCAGCAGAGTTGGCGGAACCTACGAGCAGTACTTC
TRBV18	few	TRBJ2-7	NA	CASSPLRGSYEQYF	TGTGCCAGCTCACCTCTCCGGGGGTCCTACGAGCAGTACTTC
TRBV28	once	TRBJ2-1	TRBD1	CASSLDRGRVPFF	TGTGCCAGCAGTTTAGACAGGGGGCGCGTTCCGTTCTTC
TRBV15	NA	TRBJ1-4	TRBD1	CATSRDRGLREKLFF	TGTGCCACCTCCCGGGACAGGGGGCTTCGTGAAAAACTGTTTTTT
TRBV11-1	NA	TRBJ2-1	TRBD2	CASRRTSGSDEQFF	TGTGCCAGCAGGAGAACTAGCGGGAGTGATGAGCAGTTCTTC
TRBV6-6	NA	TRBJ2-2	NA	CAIEVDANTGELFF	TGTGCCATAGAGGTTGACGCGAACACCGGGGAGCTGTTTTTT
TRBV6-5	NA	TRBJ2-5	TRBD2	CASSYSTAGVGETQYF	TGTGCCAGCAGTTACTCGACGGCGGGAGTGGGGGAGACCCAGTACTTC
TRBV18	once	TRBJ2-7	NA	CASSPLGKNPYEQYF	TGTGCCAGCTCACCACTCGGCAAGAACCCTTACGAGCAGTACTTC
TRBV18	NA	TRBJ2-7	TRBD2	CASSPGAGLAYEQYF	TGTGCCAGCTCACCGGGTGCCGGACTAGCCTACGAGCAGTACTTC
TRBV29-1	NA	TRBJ2-7	TRBD1	CSVEDGQGSDEQYF	TGCAGCGTTGAAGATGGACAGGGATCGGACGAGCAGTACTTC
TRBV28	medium-sized	TRBJ2-1	NA	CASRSRSSYNEQFF	TGTGCCAGCAGGTCGAGGAGCTCCTACAATGAGCAGTTCTTC
TRBV12-5	NA	TRBJ2-3	NA	CASGAGADTQYF	TGTGCTAGTGGGGCCGGGGCAGATACGCAGTATTTT
TRBV6-6	few	TRBJ2-7	NA	CASSMGRVSYEQYF	TGTGCCAGCAGTATGGGGCGGGTCTCCTACGAGCAGTACTTC
TRBV4-1	NA	TRBJ2-7	NA	CASSQRLSYEQYF	TGCGCCAGCAGCCAGCGACTCTCCTACGAGCAGTACTTC
TRBV5-1	NA	TRBJ2-7	NA	CASSWGGKQGLYEQYF	TGCGCCAGCAGCTGGGGGGGTAAACAGGGTCTCTACGAGCAGTACTTC
TRBV11-2	NA	TRBJ2-7	NA	CASSLDRAGTTTEQYF	TGTGCCAGCAGCTTAGACAGGGCAGGGACGACGACCGAGCAGTACTTC